Here is one TCR beta chain with its context. The germline gives CDR1 SGHTA, CDR2 FQGNSA. The CDR3 runs to 17 residues. V was trimmed by 1 base and J by 2 bases, leaving 15 bases between them. The sample originates from a study of T cell responses to AZD1222 COVID-19 vaccine. Using immunoSEQ multiplex PCR, the repertoire was profiled, and TCRdb retains in-frame clones only, with some absent. The sample lists fewer than 180,000 clones; about nine tenths were seen once. The sequencing here drew on peripheral blood, taken 28 days after the second AZD1222 dose. The clonotype was recovered from an adult who received the AZD1222 COVID-19 vaccine. The V and J genes are TRBV7-2 and TRBJ1-3; D unresolved. The CDR3 region has the DNA TGTGCCAGCAGCTTAGGGGCTTTGGGAGGGACTGGAAACACCATATATTTT. Amino acids: CASSLGALGGTGNTIYF. Together with reference TRBV7-2 and TRBJ1-3, the CDR3 gives the full variable domain: GAGVSQSPSNKVTEKGKDVELRCDPISGHTALYWYRQSLGQGLEFLIYFQGNSAPDKSGLPSDRFSAERTGGSVSTLTIQRTQQEDSAVYLCASSLGALGGTGNTIYFGEGSWLTVV.